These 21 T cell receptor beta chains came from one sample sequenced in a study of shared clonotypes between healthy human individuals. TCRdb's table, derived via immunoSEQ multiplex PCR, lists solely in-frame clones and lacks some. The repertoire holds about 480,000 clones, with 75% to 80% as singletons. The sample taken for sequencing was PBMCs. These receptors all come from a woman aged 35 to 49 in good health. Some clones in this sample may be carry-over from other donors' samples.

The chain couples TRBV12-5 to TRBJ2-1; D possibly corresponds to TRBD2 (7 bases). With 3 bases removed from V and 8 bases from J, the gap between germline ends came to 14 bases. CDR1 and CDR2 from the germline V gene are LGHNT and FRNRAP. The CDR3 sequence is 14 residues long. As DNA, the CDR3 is TGTGCTAGTGGTTTAGAAGGGGGGGTTCATGAGCAGTTCTTC. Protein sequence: CASGLEGGVHEQFF.

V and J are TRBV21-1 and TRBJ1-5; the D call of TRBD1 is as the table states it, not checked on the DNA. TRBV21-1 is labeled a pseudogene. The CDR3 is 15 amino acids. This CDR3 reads CASSKSAGPFRPQHF. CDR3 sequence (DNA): TGTGCCAGCAGCAAATCCGCAGGTCCCTTCAGGCCCCAGCATTTT.

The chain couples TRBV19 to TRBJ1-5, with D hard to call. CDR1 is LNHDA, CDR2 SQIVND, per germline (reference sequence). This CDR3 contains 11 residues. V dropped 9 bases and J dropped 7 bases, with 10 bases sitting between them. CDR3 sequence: CARRQGQPQHF. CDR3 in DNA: TGTGCCAGGCGTCAAGGGCAGCCCCAGCATTTT. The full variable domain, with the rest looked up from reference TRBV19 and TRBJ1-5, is DGGITQSPKYLFRKEGQNVTLSCEQNLNHDAMYWYRQDPGQGLRLIYYSQIVNDFQKGDIAEGYSVSREKKESFPLTVTSAQKNPTAFYLCARRQGQPQHFGDGTRLSIL.

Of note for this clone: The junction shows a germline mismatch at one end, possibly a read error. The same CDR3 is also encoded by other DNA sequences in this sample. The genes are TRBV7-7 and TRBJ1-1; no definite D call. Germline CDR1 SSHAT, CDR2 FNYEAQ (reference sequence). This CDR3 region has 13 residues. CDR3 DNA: TGTGCTAGCAGCTTAGATCGCAACACTGAAGCTTTCTTT. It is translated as CASSLDRNTEAFF.

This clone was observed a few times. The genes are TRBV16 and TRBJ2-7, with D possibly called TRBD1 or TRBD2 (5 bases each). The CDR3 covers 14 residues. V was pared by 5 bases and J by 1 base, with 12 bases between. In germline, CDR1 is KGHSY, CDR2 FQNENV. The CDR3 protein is CASSNRDGSYEQYF. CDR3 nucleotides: TGTGCCAGCAGCAACCGGGACGGATCCTACGAGCAGTACTTC.

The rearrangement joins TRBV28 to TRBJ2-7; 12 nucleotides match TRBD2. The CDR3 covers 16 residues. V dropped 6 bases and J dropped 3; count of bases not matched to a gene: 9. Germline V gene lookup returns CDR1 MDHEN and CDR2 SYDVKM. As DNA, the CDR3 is TGTGCCAGCAGCCGTACTCGGACTAGCGGGAACTACGAGCAGTACTTC. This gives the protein CASSRTRTSGNYEQYF.

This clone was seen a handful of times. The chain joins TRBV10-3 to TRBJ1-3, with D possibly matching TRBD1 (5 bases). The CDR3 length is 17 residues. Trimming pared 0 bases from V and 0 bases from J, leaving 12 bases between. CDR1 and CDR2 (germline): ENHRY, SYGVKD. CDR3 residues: CAISESSGYGSGNTIYF. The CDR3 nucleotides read TGTGCCATCAGTGAGTCGTCAGGGTACGGCTCTGGAAACACCATATATTTT.

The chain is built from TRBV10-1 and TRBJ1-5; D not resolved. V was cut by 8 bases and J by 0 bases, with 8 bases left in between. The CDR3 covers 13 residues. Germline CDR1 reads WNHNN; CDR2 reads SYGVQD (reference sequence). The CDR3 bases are TGCGCCAGCTCCCGGGATAGCAATCAGCCCCAGCATTTT. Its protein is CASSRDSNQPQHF.

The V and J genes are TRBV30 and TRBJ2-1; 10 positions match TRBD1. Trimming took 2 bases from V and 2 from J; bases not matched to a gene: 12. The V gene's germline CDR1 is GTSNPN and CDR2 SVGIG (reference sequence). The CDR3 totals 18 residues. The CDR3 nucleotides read TGTGCCTGGAGTACCCGGGACAGGGGAGGGGTGACCTACAATGAGCAGTTCTTC. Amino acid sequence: CAWSTRDRGGVTYNEQFF.

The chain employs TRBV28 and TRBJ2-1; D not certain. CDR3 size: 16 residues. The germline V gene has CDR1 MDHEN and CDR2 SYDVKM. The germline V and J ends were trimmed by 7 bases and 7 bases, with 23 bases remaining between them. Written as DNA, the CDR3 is TGTGCCAGCAAGGATGTCTTCTCCGACTTAGAGAATGAGCAGTTCTTC. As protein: CASKDVFSDLENEQFF.

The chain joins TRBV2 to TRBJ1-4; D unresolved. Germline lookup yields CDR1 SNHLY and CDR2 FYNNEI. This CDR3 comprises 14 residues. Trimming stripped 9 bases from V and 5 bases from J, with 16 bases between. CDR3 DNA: TGTGCCAGGGGTGGGGTTAAGGTGAATGAAAAACTGTTTTTT. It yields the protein CARGGVKVNEKLFF.

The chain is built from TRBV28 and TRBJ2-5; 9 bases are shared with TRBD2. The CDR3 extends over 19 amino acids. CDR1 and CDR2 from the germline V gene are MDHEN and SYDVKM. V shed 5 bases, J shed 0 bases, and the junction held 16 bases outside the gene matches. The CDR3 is CASSPSGAGGSLYQETQYF. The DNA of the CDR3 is TGTGCCAGCAGTCCTTCGGGAGCGGGAGGCTCTTTGTACCAAGAGACCCAGTACTTC.

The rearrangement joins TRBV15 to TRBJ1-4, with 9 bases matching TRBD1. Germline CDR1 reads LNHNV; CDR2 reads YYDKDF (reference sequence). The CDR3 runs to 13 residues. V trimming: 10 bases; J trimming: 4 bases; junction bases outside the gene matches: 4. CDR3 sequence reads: CASNRGLNEKLFF. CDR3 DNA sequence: TGTGCCAGCAACAGGGGGCTTAATGAAAAACTGTTTTTT. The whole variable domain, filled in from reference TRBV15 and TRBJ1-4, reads DAMVIQNPRYQVTQFGKPVTLSCSQTLNHNVMYWYQQKSSQAPKLLFHYYDKDFNNEADTPDNFQSRRPNTSFCFLDIRSPGLGDTAMYLCASNRGLNEKLFFGSGTQLSVL.

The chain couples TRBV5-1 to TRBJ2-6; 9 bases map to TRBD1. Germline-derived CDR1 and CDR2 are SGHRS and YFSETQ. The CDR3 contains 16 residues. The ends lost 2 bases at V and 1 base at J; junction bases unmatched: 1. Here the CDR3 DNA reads TGCGCCAGCAGCTTAGGACAGGGGTCTGGGGCCAACGTCCTGACTTTC. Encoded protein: CASSLGQGSGANVLTF.

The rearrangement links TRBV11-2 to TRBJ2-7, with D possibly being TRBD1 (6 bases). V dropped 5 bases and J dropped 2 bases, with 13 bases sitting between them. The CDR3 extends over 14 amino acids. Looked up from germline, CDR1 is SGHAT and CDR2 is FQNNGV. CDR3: CASSLGRGAYEQYF. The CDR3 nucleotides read TGTGCCAGCAGCCTGGGCAGGGGAGCCTACGAGCAGTACTTC. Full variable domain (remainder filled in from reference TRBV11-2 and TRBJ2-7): EAGVAQSPRYKIIEKRQSVAFWCNPISGHATLYWYQQILGQGPKLLIQFQNNGVVDDSQLPKDRFSAERLKGVDSTLKIQPAKLEDSAVYLCASSLGRGAYEQYFGPGTRLTVT.

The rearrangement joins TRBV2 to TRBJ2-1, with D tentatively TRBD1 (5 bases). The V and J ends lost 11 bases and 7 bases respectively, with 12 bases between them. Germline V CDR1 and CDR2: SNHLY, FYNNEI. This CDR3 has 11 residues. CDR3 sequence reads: CALGPGNEQFF. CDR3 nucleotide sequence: TGTGCCTTAGGCCCAGGGAATGAGCAGTTCTTC.

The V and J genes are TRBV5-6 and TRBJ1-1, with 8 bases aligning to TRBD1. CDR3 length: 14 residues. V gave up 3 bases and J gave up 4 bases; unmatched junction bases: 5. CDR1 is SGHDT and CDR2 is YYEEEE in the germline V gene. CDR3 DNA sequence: TGTGCCAGCAGCTGGACAGGGCGGGCCACTGAAGCTTTCTTT. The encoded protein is CASSWTGRATEAFF.

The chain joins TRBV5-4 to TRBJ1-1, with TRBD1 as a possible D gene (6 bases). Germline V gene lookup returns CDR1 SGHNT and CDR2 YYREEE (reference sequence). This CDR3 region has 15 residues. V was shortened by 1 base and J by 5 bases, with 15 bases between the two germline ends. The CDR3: CASSLRGASGTEAFF. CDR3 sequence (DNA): TGTGCCAGCAGCTTGCGGGGGGCGTCGGGGACTGAAGCTTTCTTT.

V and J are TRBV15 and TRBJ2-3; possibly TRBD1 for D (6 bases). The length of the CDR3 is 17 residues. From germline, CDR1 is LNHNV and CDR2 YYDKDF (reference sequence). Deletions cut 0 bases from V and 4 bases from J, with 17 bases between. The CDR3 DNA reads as TGTGCCACCAGCAGAGATCCGACGACAGGAGGCGCAGATACGCAGTATTTT. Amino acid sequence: CATSRDPTTGGADTQYF.

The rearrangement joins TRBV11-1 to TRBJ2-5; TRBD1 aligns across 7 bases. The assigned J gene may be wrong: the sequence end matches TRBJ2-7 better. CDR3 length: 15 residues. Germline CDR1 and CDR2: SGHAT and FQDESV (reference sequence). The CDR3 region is CASSDYRGKGYEQYF. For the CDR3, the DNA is TGTGCCAGCAGCGACTACAGGGGTAAGGGCTACGAGCAGTACTTC.

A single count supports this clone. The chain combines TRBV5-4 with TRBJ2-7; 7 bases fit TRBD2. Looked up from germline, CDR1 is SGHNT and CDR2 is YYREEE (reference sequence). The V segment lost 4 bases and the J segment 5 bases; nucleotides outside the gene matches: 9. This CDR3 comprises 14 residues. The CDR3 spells CASSLAVASHEQYF. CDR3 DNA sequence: TGTGCCAGCAGCCTAGCGGTTGCTTCCCACGAGCAGTACTTC.